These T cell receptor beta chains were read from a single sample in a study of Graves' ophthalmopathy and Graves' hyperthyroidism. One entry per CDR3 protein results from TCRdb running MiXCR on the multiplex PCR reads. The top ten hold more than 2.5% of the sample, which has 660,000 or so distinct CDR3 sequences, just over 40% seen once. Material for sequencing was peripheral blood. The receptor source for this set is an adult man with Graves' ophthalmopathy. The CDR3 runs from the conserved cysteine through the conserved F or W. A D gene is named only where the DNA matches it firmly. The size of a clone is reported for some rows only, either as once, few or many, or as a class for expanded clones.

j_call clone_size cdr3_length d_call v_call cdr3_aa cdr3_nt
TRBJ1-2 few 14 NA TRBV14 CASSFGSGNYGYTF TGTGCCAGCAGCTTCGGGAGCGGGAACTATGGCTACACCTTC
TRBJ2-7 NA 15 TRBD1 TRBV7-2 CASSSWTGGDYEEYF TGTGCCAGCAGCTCTTGGACAGGGGGCGATTACGAGGAGTACTTC
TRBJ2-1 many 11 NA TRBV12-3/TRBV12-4 CASRASAEQFF TGTGCCAGCAGGGCTAGTGCTGAGCAGTTCTTC
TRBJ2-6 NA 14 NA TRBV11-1 CASSLRLGGNVLTF TGTGCCAGCAGCTTAAGGCTGGGGGGCAACGTCCTGACTTTC
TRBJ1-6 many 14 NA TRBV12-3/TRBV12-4 CAIVLGSYNSPLHF TGTGCCATAGTTTTGGGCTCCTATAATTCACCCCTCCACTTT
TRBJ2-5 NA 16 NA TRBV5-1 CASSFGAWRLGETQYF TGCGCCAGCAGCTTCGGGGCCTGGCGGCTGGGAGAGACCCAGTACTTC
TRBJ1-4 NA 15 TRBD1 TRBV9 CASSQRTGGGEKLFF TGTGCCAGCAGCCAGCGGACAGGGGGGGGTGAAAAACTGTTTTTT
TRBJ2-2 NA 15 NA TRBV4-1 CASSRDTSNTGELFF TGCGCCAGCAGCAGGGACACTTCGAACACCGGGGAGCTGTTTTTT
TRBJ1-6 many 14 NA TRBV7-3 CASSLGVQSSPLHF TGTGCCAGCAGCTTAGGTGTCCAGTCTTCACCCCTCCACTTT
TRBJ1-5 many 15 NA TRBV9 CASSASGDSNQPQHF TGTGCCAGCAGCGCGTCAGGGGATAGCAATCAGCCCCAGCATTTT
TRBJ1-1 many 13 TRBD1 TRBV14 CASSQEWDSEAFF TGTGCCAGCAGCCAAGAATGGGACAGCGAAGCTTTCTTT
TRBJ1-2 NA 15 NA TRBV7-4 CASSLGGTQNYGYTF TGTGCCAGCAGCTTAGGGGGGACACAAAACTATGGCTACACCTTC
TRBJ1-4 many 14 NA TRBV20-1 CSASRVLPLGKLFF TGCAGTGCTAGCAGGGTACTCCCGCTCGGAAAACTGTTTTTT
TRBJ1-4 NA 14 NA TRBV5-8 CASRWARSGEKLFF TGTGCCAGCAGGTGGGCCCGCTCGGGAGAAAAACTGTTTTTT
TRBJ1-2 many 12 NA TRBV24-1 CATAPGGRGYTF TGTGCCACCGCCCCCGGGGGTCGTGGCTACACCTTC
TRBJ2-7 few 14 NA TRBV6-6 CASKGGSLLYEQYF TGTGCCAGCAAAGGCGGGTCCCTACTATACGAGCAGTACTTC
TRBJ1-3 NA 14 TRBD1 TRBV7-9 CASSLLTGRDTIYF TGTGCCAGCAGCTTGTTGACAGGGAGGGACACCATATATTTT
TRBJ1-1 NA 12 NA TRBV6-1 CASDSVNTEAFF TGTGCCAGCGATTCAGTGAACACTGAAGCTTTCTTT
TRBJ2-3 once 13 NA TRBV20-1 CCVPLPSTDTQYF TGCTGTGTCCCACTACCAAGCACAGATACGCAGTATTTT
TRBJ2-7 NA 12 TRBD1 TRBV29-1 CSSFDRVGEQYF TGCAGCTCCTTCGACAGGGTCGGCGAGCAGTACTTC
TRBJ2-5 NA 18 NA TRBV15 CATSRDMGLGEKQETQYF TGTGCCACCAGCAGAGATATGGGGTTAGGGGAAAAACAAGAGACCCAGTACTTC
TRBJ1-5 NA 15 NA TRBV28 CASSPGQFSNQPQHF TGTGCCAGCAGTCCCGGACAGTTCAGCAATCAGCCCCAGCATTTT
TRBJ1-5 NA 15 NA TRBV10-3 CAIRNWKGPNQPQHF TGTGCCATCAGGAACTGGAAGGGACCCAATCAGCCCCAGCATTTT
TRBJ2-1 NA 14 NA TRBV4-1 CASSHGRGVYEQFF TGCGCCAGCAGCCACGGGAGAGGGGTCTATGAGCAGTTCTTC